This record covers a single T cell receptor (beta chain). The target antigen is unknown. This entry belongs to a study of shared clonotypes between healthy human individuals. About the research overall: Each donor's CD8 memory used one plate, CD8 naive two, each CD4 subset three.

CD4+ cell separation produced CD45RA+ naive and CD45RA-negative memory subsets. Every subset's genomic DNA went evenly onto several immunoSEQ plates. The method was immunoSEQ multiplex PCR; TCRdb's version includes in-frame clones alone and lacks a portion of them. Here the sample spans some 350,000 clones, over 65% being singletons. General study findings and limits: About 5.2% was the fraction of naive CD4 clonotypes found shared across several donors.

V lost 2 bases to trimming and J lost 0 bases, with 10 bases between them. Germline V gene sequence: CDR1 MNHNS, CDR2 SASEGT. This CDR3 has 15 residues. The sequence was obtained from a young man in good health. This rearrangement joins TRBV6-1 to TRBJ1-2, with no clear D. Sequencing was done on a sample of memory CD4+ T cells sorted from blood. Documented subset: CD45RA-negative fraction. The CDR3 nucleotides read TGTGCCAGCAGTGAATCGGGTTTTACTAACTATGGCTACACCTTC. Its translation is CASSESGFTNYGYTF.